This T cell receptor beta chain was sequenced for a study of T-cell memory formation after mild COVID-19. The study, taken as a whole, reports: Contracting CD4+ clones lay largely in CM and EM, with CD8+ ones residing in EMRA. Whereas later expanders leaned CD4+, clones contracting day 15 to 85 showed a balanced CD4/CD8 makeup.

V lost 2 bases, J lost 4 bases, and 10 bases lay in between. Germline V gene lookup returns CDR1 LGHDT and CDR2 YNNKEL (reference sequence). This CDR3 has 14 residues. This clonotype showed up just a few times. Antigen specificity is unknown. Constant-segment-primed 5'RACE gave TCR alpha and TCR beta cDNA libraries with sample barcodes and UMIs. One entry per CDR3 protein results from TCRdb running MiXCR on the 5' RACE reads. This sample has around 250,000 distinct CDR3 sequences, with roughly 17% found just once. The chain couples TRBV3-1 to TRBJ2-3; no clear D. This sequence was found in a man younger than 35 who had mild COVID-19 (a few samples of this study predate the infection). Cell type and time point are not known. Material for sequencing was PBMCs or a T cell subset sorted from them (not recorded which). In nucleotides, the CDR3 is TGTGCCAGCAGCCAAAACCTTTACCCAGATACGCAGTATTTT. It encodes CASSQNLYPDTQYF.